This entry concerns a single TCR beta chain. The V segment lost 6 bases and the J segment 4 bases; nucleotides outside the gene matches: 7. CDR1 and CDR2 from the germline V gene are SGHNT and YYREEE (reference sequence). The CDR3 has 14 amino acids. This entry is derived from a study of control samples from healthy donors and cancer patients. The assay was immunoSEQ multiplex PCR, and TCRdb's table has in-frame clones only and misses some. The sample records about 150,000 clones, 80% to 95% being singletons. This TCR was sampled from a woman under 40 in good health. The sample was blood. The rearrangement links TRBV5-4 to TRBJ2-1, with TRBD2 matching over 7 bases. Here the CDR3 DNA reads TGTGCCAGCAACGGCGGGGGACCTTACAATGAGCAGTTCTTC. Its protein is CASNGGGPYNEQFF.